These 8 T cell receptor beta chains were sequenced from one sample in a study of tumor and adjacent non-tumor tissue in lung cancer (dated by TCRdb to between 2017 and 2018). Libraries were built with multiplex PCR. Instrument used: Illumina HiSeq 2500. TCRbeta libraries were constructed through three rounds of nested PCR with primers (Table S4) according to protocols modified from ARM-PCR. TCRdb took the public reads, trimmed them with fastp at Q25, ran MiXCR for clone calling and kept in-frame beta chains. CDR3 protein sequences are deduplicated, and each keeps its most common genes and DNA. Recorded for this sample are 50,000 or so distinct CDR3 sequences; about 70% of them occurred a single time. The ten largest clones take up around 23% of the sample. Bulk unsorted tissue served as the source for RNA extraction, and RNA quality was assessed using a NanoDrop ND-1000 and an Agilent 2100. For the normal lung samples, distant non-tumor tissue was collected more than 3 cm away from the tumor edge.

Sequencing was done on a sample of distant non-tumor lung tissue. Source of these receptors: a woman aged 55 to 70 with non-small cell lung cancer.

As for this clonotype: The junction departs from the called germline gene at one end, perhaps through a read error. The rearrangement uses TRBV6-5 and TRBJ2-1; D perhaps matches TRBD2 (5 bases). The germline V gene encodes CDR1 MNHEY and CDR2 SVGAGI. This CDR3 is 15 amino acids long. CDR3 in DNA: TGTGCCAGCAGTTACCGCGAGACTAATGTTGATGAGCAGTTATTC. Translating gives CASSYRETNVDEQLF.

Regarding this clonotype: A read error may be the cause here, since a much bigger clone is one base away. This CDR3 reads CAWRKGGLYGYAF. The DNA for the CDR3 is TGTGCCTGGAGAAAGGGTGGCCTCTATGGCTACGCCTTC. V and J are TRBV30 and TRBJ1-2; D unresolved. The CDR3 is 13 amino acids. Germline V lookup: CDR1 GTSNPN, CDR2 SVGIG (reference sequence).

This clonotype showed up just once. A junction boundary mismatches the germline segment, possibly from a read error. The chain uses TRBV6-2 or TRBV6-3 and TRBJ2-7; D gene unclear. The germline CDR1 and CDR2 sequences are MNHEY and SVGEGT. The CDR3 consists of 12 residues. The CDR3 bases are TGTACCAGCAGTGACGTTCTCTACGAGCAGTACTTC. Its translation is CTSSDVLYEQYF.

This clonotype qualifies as medium-sized. One junction end disagrees with the germline gene, perhaps due to a read error. This rearrangement joins TRBV6-2 or TRBV6-3 to TRBJ1-1; the D gene is possibly TRBD1 (5 bases). The CDR3 has 14 residues. Germline V gene sequence: CDR1 MNHEY, CDR2 SVGEGT. In DNA, the CDR3 is TGTGCCAGCAGATACTCGGGGGGGGTTCCTGAAGCTTTCTTT. It encodes CASRYSGGVPEAFF.

As regards this clonotype: This may be a read error: a much more frequent sequence differs by one nucleotide. The J gene is TRBJ2-7, the V gene TRBV20-1; TRBD2 matches 7 bases. From germline, CDR1 is DFQATT and CDR2 SNEGSKA (reference sequence). The CDR3 sequence is 14 residues long. Here the CDR3 DNA reads TGCACTGCTAGAGAGCGCGGGAGAGGAAACGAGCAGTACTTC. Its protein product is CTARERGRGNEQYF.

Notes on this clonotype: Lacking the conserved final phenylalanine or tryptophan, this CDR3 likely reflects a read error. The chain joins TRBV5-1 to TRBJ2-7, with D possibly matching TRBD1 (5 bases). The germline V gene has CDR1 SGHRS and CDR2 YFSETQ. This CDR3 region has 14 residues. The V and J ends lost 1 base and 5 bases respectively, with 13 bases between them. The CDR3 region is CASSLRGSLHEQYL. CDR3 DNA sequence: TGCGCCAGCAGCTTGAGGGGCAGTCTTCACGAGCAGTACCTC.

Points on this clonotype: Lacking the conserved final phenylalanine or tryptophan, this CDR3 likely reflects a read error. The V gene is TRBV5-6, the J gene TRBJ2-7, with 8 bases matching TRBD1. Germline CDR1 SGHDT, CDR2 YYEEEE. V shed 3 bases and J 9 bases; nucleotides not matched to a gene: 11. The CDR3 contains 14 residues. CDR3 sequence reads: CASSSGQGSSWQYL. The CDR3 DNA is TGTGCCAGCAGCTCAGGACAGGGAAGTAGTTGGCAGTACTTG.

On this clonotype: One base away lies a much larger clone, so this may be a sequencing read error. The chain carries TRBV7-9 and TRBJ2-5; the D gene is possibly TRBD1 (7 bases). CDR3 length: 14 residues. Germline-derived CDR1 and CDR2 are SEHNR and FQNEAQ (reference sequence). The CDR3 protein is CASSSGGSQETHYF. The CDR3 nucleotides read TGTGCCAGCAGCTCAGGGGGGAGCCAAGAGACCCACTACTTC.